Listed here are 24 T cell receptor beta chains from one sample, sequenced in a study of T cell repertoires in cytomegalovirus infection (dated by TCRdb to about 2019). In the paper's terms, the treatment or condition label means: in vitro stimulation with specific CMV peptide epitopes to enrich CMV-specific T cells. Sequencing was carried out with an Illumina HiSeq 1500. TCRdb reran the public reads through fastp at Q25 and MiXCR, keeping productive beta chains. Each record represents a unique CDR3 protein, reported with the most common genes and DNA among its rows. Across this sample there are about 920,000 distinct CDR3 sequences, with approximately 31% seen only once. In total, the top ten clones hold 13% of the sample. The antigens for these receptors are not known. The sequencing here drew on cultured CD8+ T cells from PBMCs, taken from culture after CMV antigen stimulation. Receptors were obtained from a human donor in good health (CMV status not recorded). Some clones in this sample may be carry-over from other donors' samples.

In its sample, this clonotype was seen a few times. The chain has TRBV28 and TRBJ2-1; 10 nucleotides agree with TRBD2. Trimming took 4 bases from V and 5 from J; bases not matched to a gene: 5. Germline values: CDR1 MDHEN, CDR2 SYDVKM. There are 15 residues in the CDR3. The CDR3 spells CASSSLAGAHNEQFF. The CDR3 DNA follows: TGTGCCAGCAGTTCTCTAGCGGGAGCTCACAATGAGCAGTTCTTC.

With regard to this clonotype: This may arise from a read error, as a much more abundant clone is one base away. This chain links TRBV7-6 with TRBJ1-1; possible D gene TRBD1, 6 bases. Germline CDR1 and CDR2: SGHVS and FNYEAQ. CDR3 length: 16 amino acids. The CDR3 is CVSSFRTAETNTEAFF. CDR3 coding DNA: TGTGTCAGCAGCTTCCGGACAGCCGAGACGAATACTGAAGCTTTCTTT. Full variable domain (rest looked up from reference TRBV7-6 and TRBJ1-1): GAGVSQSPRYKVTKRGQDVALRCDPISGHVSLYWYRQALGQGPEFLTYFNYEAQQDKSGLPNDRFSAERPEGSISTLTIQRTEQRDSAMYRCVSSFRTAETNTEAFFGQGTRLTVV.

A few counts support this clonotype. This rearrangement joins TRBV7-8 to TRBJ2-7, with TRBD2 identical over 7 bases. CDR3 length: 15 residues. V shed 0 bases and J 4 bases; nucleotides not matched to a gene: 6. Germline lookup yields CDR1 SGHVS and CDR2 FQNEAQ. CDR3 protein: CASSLAHQGGYEQYV. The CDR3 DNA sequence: TGTGCCAGCAGCTTAGCGCATCAGGGAGGGTACGAGCAGTACGTC.

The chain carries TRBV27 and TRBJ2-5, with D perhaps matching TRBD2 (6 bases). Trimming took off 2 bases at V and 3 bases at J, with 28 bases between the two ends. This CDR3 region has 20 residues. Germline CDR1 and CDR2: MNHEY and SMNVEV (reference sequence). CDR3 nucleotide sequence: TGTGCCAGCAGTTTAGCACCTCCGGGACTCTATTTCGGGAAGGAAGAGACCCAGTACTTC. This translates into CASSLAPPGLYFGKEETQYF.

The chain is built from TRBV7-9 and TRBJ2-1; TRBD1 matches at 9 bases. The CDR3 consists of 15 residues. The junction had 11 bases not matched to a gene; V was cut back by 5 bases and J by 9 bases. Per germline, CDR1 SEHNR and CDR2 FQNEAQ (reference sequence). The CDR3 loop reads CASSTGTGMLGEQFF. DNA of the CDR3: TGTGCCAGCAGCACCGGGACAGGGATGCTTGGTGAGCAGTTCTTC.

The DNA for the CDR3 is TGTGCCAGCAGTGGGGGTAAAGCCGGGGAGCTGTTTTTT. Translation gives CASSGGKAGELFF. This chain connects TRBV6-1 to TRBJ2-2; D gene uncertain. Trimming left V 4 bases short and J 6 bases short, with 9 bases between. There are 13 residues in the CDR3. Germline CDR1 and CDR2: MNHNS and SASEGT.

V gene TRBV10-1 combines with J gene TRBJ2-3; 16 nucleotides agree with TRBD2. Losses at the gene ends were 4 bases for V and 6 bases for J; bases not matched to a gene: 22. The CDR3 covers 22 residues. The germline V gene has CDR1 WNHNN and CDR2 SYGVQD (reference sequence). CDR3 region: CASSGESTGLAGGPVIKDTQYF. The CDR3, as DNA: TGCGCCAGCAGTGGGGAATCAACGGGACTAGCGGGGGGGCCGGTTATCAAGGATACGCAGTATTTT.

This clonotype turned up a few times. CDR3 DNA: TGTGCCAGCAGCTTTAGGCAGGAAGATGGCTACACCTTC. Translating gives CASSFRQEDGYTF. The rearrangement joins TRBV7-9 to TRBJ1-2; D uncertain. Germline CDR1 is SEHNR and CDR2 is FQNEAQ (reference sequence). The CDR3 totals 13 residues. V lost 3 bases, J lost 6 bases, and 11 bases lay in between. The entire variable domain, with the rest obtained from reference TRBV7-9 and TRBJ1-2, is as follows: DTGVSQNPRHKITKRGQNVTFRCDPISEHNRLYWYRQTLGQGPEFLTYFQNEAQLEKSRLLSDRFSAERPKGSFSTLEIQRTEQGDSAMYLCASSFRQEDGYTFGSGTRLTVV.

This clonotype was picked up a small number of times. Here the CDR3 DNA reads TGTGCCAGCAGTGACACCACGGACAGTCCATCCTACGAGCAGTACGTC. The encoded protein is CASSDTTDSPSYEQYV. The chain carries TRBV2 and TRBJ2-7; D possibly corresponds to TRBD1 (6 bases). Germline V gene data show CDR1 as SNHLY and CDR2 as FYNNEI. Between the trimmed V and J ends, which lost 3 bases and 1 base, there was a span of 16 bases. The CDR3 length is 16 residues.

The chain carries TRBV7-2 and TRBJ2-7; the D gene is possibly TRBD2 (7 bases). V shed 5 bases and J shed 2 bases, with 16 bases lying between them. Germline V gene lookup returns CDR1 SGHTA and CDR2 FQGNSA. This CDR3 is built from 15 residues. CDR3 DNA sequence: TGTGCCAGCAGCCCTGGGCGGGGGCCAGCCTACGAGCAGTACTTC. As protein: CASSPGRGPAYEQYF.

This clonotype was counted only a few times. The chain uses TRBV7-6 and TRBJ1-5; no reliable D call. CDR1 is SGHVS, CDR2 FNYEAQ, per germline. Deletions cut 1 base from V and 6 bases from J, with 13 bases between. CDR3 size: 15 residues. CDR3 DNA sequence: TGTGCCAGCAGCTTAGGGCAGGACCCCGGTCAGCCCCAGCATTTT. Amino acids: CASSLGQDPGQPQHF.

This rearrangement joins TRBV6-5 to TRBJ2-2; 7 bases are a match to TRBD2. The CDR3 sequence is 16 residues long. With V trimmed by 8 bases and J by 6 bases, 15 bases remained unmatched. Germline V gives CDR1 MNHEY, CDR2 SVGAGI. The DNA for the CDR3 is TGTGCCAGCGCCGGTGGTGGGACTACGCGGTCCGGGGAGCTGTTTTTT. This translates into CASAGGGTTRSGELFF.

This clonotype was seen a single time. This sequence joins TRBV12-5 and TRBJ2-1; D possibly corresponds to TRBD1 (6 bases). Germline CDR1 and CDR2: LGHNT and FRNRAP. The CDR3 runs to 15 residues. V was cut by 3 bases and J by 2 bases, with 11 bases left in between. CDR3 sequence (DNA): TGTGCTAGTGGTTTACACAGGGTAGCCTACAATGAGCAGTTCTTC. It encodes CASGLHRVAYNEQFF.

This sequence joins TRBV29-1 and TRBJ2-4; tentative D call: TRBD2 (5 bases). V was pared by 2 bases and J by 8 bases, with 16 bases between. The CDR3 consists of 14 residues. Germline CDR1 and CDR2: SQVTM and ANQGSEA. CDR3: CSVEPPSGPDIQYF. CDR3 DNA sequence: TGCAGCGTTGAACCCCCGAGCGGACCCGACATTCAGTACTTC.

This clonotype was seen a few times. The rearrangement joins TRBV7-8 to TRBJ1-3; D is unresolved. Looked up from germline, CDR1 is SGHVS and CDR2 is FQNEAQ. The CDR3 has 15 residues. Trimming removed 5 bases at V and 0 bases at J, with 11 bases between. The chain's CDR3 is CASSRRQSSGNTIYF. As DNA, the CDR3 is TGTGCCAGCAGCCGTCGTCAGTCCTCTGGAAACACCATATATTTT.

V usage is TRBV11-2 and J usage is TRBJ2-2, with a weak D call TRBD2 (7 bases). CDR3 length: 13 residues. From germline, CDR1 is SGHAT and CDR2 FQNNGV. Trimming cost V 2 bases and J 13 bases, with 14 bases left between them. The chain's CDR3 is CASSLSGGGMLFF. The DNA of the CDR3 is TGTGCCAGCAGCTTATCGGGGGGCGGTATGCTGTTTTTT.

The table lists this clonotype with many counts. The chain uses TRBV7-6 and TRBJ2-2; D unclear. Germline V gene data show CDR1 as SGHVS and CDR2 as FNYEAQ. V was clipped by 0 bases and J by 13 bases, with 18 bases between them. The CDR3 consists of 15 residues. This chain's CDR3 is CASSLADFARRGLFF. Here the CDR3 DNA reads TGTGCCAGCAGCTTAGCGGATTTCGCCCGGCGCGGGCTGTTTTTT.

CDR3 nucleotides: TGCAGTGCTAGCAGCGGGGGGAGAGTTTTGTATTTT. Amino acids: CSASSGGRVLYF. The rearrangement uses TRBV20-1 and TRBJ2-3, with 9 bases identical to TRBD2. The CDR3 consists of 12 residues. Germline V lookup: CDR1 DFQATT, CDR2 SNEGSKA (reference sequence). Trimming removed 3 bases from V and 14 bases from J; junction bases left unmatched: 9.

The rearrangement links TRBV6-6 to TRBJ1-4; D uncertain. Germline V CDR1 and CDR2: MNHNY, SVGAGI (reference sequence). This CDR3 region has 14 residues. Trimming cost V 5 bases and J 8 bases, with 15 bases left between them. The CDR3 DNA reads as TGTGCCAGCAGTCCAGCCCATAAGGGAGAAAAACTGTTTTTT. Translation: CASSPAHKGEKLFF.

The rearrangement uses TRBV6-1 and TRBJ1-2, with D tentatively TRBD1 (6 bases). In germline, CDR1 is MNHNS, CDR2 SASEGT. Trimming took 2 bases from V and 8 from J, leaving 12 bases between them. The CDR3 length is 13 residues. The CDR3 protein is CASSERGLDGYTF. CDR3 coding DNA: TGTGCCAGCAGTGAACGGGGGCTGGACGGCTACACCTTC.

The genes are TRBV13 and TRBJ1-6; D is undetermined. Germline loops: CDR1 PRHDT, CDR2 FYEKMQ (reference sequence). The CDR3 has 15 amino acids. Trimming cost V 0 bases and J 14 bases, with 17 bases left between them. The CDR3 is CASSLGRRPDDSLHF. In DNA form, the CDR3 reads TGTGCCAGCAGCTTAGGCCGGCGCCCCGATGATTCCCTCCACTTT.

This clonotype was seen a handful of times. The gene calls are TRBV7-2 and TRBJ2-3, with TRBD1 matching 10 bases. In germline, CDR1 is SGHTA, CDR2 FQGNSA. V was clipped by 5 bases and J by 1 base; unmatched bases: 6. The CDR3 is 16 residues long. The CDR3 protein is CASSRDRGLGTDTQYF. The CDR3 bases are TGTGCCAGCAGCCGAGACAGGGGGCTGGGCACAGATACGCAGTATTTT.

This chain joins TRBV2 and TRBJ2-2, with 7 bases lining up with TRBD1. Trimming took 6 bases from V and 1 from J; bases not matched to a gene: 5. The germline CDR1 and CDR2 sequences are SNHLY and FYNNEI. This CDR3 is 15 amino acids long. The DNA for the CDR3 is TGTGCCAGCAGGGGAACAGGGGTGAACACCGGGGAGCTGTTTTTT. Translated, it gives CASRGTGVNTGELFF.

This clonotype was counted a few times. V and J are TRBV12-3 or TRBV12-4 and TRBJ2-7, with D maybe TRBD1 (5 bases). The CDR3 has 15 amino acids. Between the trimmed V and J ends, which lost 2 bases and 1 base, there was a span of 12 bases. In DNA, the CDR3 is TGTGCCAGCAGTTTAAAGCAGGGTGTGTCCTACGAGCAGTACTTC. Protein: CASSLKQGVSYEQYF.